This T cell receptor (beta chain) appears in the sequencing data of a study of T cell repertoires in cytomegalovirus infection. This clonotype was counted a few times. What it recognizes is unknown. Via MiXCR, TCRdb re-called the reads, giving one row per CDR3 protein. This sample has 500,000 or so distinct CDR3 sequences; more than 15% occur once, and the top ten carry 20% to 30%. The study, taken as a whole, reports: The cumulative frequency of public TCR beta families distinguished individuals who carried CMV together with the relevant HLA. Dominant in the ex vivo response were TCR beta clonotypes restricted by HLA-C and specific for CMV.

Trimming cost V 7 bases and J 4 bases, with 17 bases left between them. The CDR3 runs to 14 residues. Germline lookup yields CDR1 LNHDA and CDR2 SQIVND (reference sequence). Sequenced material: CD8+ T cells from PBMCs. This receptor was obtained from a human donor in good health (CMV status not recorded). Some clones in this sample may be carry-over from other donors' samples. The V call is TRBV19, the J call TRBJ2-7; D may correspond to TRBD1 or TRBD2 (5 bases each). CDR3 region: CASKPSGTTYEQYF. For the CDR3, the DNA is TGTGCCAGTAAACCTTCCGGGACGACATACGAGCAGTACTTC. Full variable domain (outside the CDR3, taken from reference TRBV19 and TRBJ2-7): DGGITQSPKYLFRKEGQNVTLSCEQNLNHDAMYWYRQDPGQGLRLIYYSQIVNDFQKGDIAEGYSVSREKKESFPLTVTSAQKNPTAFYLCASKPSGTTYEQYFGPGTRLTVT.